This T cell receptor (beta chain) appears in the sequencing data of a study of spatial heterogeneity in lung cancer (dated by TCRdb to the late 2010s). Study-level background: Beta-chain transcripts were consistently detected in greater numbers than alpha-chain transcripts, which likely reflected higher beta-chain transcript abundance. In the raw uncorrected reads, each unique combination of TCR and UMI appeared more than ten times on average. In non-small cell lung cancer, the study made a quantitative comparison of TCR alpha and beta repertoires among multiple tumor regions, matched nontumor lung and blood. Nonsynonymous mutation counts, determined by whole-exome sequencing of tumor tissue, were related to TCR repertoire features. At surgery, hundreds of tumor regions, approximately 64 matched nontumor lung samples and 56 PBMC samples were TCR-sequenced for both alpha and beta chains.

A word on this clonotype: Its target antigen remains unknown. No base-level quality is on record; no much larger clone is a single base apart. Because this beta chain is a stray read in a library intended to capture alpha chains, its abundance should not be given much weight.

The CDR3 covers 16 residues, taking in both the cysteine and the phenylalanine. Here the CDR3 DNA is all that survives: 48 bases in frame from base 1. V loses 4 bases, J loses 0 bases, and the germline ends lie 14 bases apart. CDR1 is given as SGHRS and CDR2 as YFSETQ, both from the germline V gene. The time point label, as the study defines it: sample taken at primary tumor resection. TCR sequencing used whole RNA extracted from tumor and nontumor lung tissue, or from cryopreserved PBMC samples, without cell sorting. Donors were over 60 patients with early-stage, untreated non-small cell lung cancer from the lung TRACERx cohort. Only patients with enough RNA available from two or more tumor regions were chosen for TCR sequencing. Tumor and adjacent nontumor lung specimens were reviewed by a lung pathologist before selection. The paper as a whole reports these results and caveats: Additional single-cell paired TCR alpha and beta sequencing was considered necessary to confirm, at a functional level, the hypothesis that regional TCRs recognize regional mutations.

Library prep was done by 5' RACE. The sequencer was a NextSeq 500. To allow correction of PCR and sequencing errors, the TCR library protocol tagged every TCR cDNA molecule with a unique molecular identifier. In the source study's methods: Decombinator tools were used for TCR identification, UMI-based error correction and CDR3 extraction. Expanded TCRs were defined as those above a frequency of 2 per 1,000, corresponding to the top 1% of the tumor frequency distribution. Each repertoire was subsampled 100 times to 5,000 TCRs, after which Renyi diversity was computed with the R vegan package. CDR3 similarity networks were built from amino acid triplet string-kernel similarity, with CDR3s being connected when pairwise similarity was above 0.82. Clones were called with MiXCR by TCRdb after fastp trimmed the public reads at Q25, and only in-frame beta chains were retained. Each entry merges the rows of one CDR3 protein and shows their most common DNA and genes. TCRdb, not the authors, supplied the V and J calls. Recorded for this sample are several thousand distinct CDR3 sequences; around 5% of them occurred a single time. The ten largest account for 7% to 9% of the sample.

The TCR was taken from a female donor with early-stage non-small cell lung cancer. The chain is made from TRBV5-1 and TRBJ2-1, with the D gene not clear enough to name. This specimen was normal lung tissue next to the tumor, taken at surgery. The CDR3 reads CASSPTGRSSYNEQFF. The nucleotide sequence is TGCGCCAGCAGCCCGACCGGCAGGAGCTCCTACAATGAGCAGTTCTTC.